This T cell receptor (beta chain) was sequenced in a study of T cell changes during pregnancy in multiple sclerosis. Sequencing was performed with immunoSEQ multiplex PCR; in TCRdb, only in-frame clones are kept and a portion is missing. This sample has 50,000 to 75,000 clones, with 91% found just once. The germline V gene has CDR1 SGHRS and CDR2 YFSETQ. Trimming shortened V by 6 bases and J by 8 bases, and 18 bases separated the two germline ends. CDR3 size: 14 residues. This material consisted of peripheral blood, taken in the third trimester of pregnancy. V gene TRBV5-1 combines with J gene TRBJ2-1; D gene ambiguous. The receptor comes from a female donor in good health, enrolled as a control in a pregnancy study. The CDR3 loop is CASKEMNLAHEQFF. The CDR3 nucleotides read TGCGCCAGCAAGGAGATGAACTTGGCCCATGAGCAGTTCTTC.